This T cell receptor beta chain was profiled in a study of shared clonotypes between healthy human individuals. Overall study context: Donor composition was a couple of women and three men, aged 18 to 49. Each donor contributed plates that comprised three CD4 naive, three CD4 memory, two CD8 naive and one CD8 memory.

CD45RO-negative CD8 cells positively selected for CCR7 made up the naive population, which excluded terminally differentiated effector memory CD45RA+ cells. TCRdb keeps only in-frame clones here, not all; method: immunoSEQ multiplex PCR. The table lists about 1,900,000 clones, about 95% of them singletons. Germline V gene data show CDR1 as SGDLS and CDR2 as YYNGEE. There are 12 residues in the CDR3. V was cut by 1 base and J by 8 bases, with 9 bases left in between. This clonotype was sampled from a man between 18 and 35 years old in good health. The material sequenced was naive CD8+ T cells sorted from blood. V gene TRBV9 combines with J gene TRBJ2-5, with a possible D match to TRBD1 (5 bases). In DNA form, the CDR3 reads TGTGCCAGCAGCGTAAATCAGGGCACCCAGTACTTC. This codes for CASSVNQGTQYF.